This TCR beta chain was captured by sequencing in a study of OX40 agonist ivuxolimab in advanced cancers. Libraries were prepared by immunoSEQ multiplex PCR; TCRdb keeps only in-frame clonotypes and omits some of them. Among 42,000 or so clones listed, 82% were seen once. Material: CD4+ or CD8+ T cells sorted from blood, obtained in a trial of the OX40 agonist ivuxolimab. The TCR sequence derives from an adult with an advanced solid tumor such as melanoma, head and neck, liver or kidney cancer.

The CDR3 sequence: CASATGGTRAYF. The CDR3 DNA reads as TGTGCCAGCGCTACGGGTGGGACAAGAGCGTACTTC. V and J are TRBV6-6 and TRBJ2-7, with D tentatively TRBD1 (6 bases). Germline values: CDR1 MNHNY, CDR2 SVGAGI (reference sequence). This CDR3 comprises 12 residues. V lost 8 bases and J 12 bases, leaving 20 bases between the germline ends.